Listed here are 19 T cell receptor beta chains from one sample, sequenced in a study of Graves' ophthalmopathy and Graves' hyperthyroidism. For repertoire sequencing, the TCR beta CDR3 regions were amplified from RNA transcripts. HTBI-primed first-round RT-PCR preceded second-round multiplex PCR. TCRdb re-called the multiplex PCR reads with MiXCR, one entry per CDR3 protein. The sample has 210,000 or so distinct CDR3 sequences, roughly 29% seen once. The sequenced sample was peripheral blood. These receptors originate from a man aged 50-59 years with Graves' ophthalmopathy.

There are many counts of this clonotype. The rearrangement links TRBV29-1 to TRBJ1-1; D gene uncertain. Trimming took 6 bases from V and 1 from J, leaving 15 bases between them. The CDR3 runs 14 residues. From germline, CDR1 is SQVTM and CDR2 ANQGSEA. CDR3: CSVQPLISNTEAFF. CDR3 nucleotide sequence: TGCAGCGTCCAACCTCTCATCTCGAACACTGAAGCTTTCTTT.

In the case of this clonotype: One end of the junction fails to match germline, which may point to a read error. The CDR3 here is CASSETGGTEASF. CDR3 nucleotide sequence: TGTGCCAGCAGTGAGACAGGGGGGACTGAAGCTTCCTTT. The rearrangement links TRBV6-4 to TRBJ1-1; TRBD1 matches 9 bases. Germline V gene lookup returns CDR1 MRHNA and CDR2 SNTAGT. CDR3 length equals 13 residues.

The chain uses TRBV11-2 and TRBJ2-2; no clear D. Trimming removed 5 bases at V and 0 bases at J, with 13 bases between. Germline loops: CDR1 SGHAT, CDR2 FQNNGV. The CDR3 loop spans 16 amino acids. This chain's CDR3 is CASSQQPSANTGELFF. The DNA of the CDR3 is TGTGCCAGCAGCCAACAGCCCAGCGCGAACACCGGGGAGCTGTTTTTT.

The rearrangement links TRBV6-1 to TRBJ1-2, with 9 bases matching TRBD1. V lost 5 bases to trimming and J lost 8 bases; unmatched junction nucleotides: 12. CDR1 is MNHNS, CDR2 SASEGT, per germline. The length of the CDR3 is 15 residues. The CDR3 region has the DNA TGTGCCAGCAGTCGATCCAACAGGGGGCAGAGCGGCTACACCTTC. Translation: CASSRSNRGQSGYTF.

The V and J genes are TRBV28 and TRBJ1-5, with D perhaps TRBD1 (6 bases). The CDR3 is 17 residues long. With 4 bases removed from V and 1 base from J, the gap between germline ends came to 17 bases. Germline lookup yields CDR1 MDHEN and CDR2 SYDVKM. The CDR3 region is CASSWEGGWRSNQPQHF. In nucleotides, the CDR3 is TGTGCCAGCAGTTGGGAGGGGGGATGGAGAAGCAATCAGCCCCAGCATTTT.

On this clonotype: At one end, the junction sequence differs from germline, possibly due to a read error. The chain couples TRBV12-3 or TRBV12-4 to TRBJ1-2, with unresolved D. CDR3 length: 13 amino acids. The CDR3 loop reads CASSFRTPYSYTF. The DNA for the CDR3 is TGTGCCAGCAGTTTCAGGACCCCCTATAGCTACACCTTC.

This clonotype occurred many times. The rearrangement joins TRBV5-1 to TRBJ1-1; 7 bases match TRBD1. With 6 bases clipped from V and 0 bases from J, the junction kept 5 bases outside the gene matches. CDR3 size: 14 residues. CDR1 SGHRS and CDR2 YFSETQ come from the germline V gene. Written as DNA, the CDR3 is TGCGCCAGCAAGGGGGCAAGCATGAACACTGAAGCTTTCTTT. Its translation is CASKGASMNTEAFF. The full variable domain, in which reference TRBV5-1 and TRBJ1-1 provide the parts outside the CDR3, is KAGVTQTPRYLIKTRGQQVTLSCSPISGHRSVSWYQQTPGQGLQFLFEYFSETQRNKGNFPGRFSGRQFSNSRSEMNVSTLELGDSALYLCASKGASMNTEAFFGQGTRLTVV.

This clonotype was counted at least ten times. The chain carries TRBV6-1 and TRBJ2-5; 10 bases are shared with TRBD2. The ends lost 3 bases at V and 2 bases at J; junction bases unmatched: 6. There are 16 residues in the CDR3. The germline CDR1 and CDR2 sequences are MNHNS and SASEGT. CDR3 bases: TGTGCCAGCAGTGACCTAGCGGGAGAGGGTCAAGAGACCCAGTACTTC. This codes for CASSDLAGEGQETQYF.

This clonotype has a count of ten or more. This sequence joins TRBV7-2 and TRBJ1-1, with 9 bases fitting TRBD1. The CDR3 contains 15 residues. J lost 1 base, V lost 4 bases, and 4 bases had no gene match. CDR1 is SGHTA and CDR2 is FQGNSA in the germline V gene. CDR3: CASSSQQGANTEAFF. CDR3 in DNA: TGTGCCAGCAGCTCGCAACAGGGGGCGAACACTGAAGCTTTCTTT.

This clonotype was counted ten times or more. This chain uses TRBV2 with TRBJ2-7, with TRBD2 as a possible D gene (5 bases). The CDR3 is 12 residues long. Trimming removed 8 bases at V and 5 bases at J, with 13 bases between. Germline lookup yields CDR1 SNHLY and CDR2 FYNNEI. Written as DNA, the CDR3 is TGTGCCAGCCATCTGGGGAGACACGAGCAGTACTTC. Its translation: CASHLGRHEQYF.

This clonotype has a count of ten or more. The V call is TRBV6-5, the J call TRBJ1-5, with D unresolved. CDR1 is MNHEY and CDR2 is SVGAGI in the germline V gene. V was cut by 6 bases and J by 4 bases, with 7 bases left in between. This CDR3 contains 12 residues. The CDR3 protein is CASSHRNQPQHF. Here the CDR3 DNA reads TGTGCCAGCAGCCATAGGAATCAGCCCCAGCATTTT.

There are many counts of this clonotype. CDR3 sequence (DNA): TGCAGTGCTCCCTATGGGACAGATGAAGCTTTCTTT. Its translation is CSAPYGTDEAFF. This chain connects TRBV20-1 to TRBJ1-1; TRBD1 aligns across 7 bases. The V gene's germline CDR1 is DFQATT and CDR2 SNEGSKA (reference sequence). V trimming: 5 bases; J trimming: 7 bases; junction bases outside the gene matches: 7. The CDR3 runs to 12 residues.

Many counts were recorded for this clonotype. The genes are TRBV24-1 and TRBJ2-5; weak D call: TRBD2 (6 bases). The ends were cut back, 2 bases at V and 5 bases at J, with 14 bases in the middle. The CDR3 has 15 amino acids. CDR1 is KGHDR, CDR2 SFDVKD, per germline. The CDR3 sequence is CATSDSPSRGETQYF. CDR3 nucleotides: TGTGCCACCAGTGATTCCCCTTCCCGGGGGGAGACCCAGTACTTC.

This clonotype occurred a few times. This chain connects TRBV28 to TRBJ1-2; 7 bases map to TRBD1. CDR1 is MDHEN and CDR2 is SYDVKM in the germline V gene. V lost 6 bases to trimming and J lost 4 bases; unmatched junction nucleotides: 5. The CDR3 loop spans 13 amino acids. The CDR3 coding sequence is TGTGCCAGCAGATACAGGGGTGCCTATGGCTACACCTTC. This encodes CASRYRGAYGYTF.

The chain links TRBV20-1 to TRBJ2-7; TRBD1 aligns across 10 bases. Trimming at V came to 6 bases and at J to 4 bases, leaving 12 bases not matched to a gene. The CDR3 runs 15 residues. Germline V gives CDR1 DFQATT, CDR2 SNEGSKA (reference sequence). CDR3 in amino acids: CSAPPRTGGGYEQYF. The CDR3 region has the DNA TGCAGTGCCCCACCCCGGACAGGGGGTGGTTACGAGCAGTACTTC.

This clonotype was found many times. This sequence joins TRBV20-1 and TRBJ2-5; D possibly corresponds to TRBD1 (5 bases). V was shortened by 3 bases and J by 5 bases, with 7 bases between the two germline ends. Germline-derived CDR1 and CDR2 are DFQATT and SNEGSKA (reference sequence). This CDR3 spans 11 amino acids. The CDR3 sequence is CSARDKETQYF. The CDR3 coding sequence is TGCAGTGCTAGGGACAAGGAGACCCAGTACTTC.

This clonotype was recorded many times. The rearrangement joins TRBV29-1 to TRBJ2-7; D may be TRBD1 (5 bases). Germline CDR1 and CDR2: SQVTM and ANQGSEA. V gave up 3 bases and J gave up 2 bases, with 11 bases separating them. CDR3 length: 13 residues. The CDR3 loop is CSVDKDTTYEQYF. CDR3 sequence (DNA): TGCAGCGTTGATAAGGACACCACCTACGAGCAGTACTTC.

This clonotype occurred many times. The CDR3 nucleotides are TGTGCCAGCAGCCGCGGGATCCAAGAGACCCAGTACTTC. It codes for CASSRGIQETQYF. V is TRBV7-2 and J is TRBJ2-5, with D perhaps matching TRBD2 (6 bases). Trimming cost V 5 bases and J 1 base, with 8 bases left between them. The V gene's germline CDR1 is SGHTA and CDR2 FQGNSA. This CDR3 has 13 residues.

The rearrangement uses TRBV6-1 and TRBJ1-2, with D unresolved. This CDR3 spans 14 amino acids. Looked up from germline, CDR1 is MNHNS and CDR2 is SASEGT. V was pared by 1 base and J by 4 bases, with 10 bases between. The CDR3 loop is CASSEGWSSYGYTF. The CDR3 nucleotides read TGTGCCAGCAGTGAAGGATGGAGTTCCTATGGCTACACCTTC.